These 28 T cell receptor beta chains share one sample of origin, sequenced in a study of CD8 T cells in ankylosing spondylitis. TCRdb reprocessed the 5' RACE reads with MiXCR, giving one entry per CDR3 protein. The table has around 340,000 distinct CDR3 sequences, roughly 22% seen once. The sequencing input was blood, either unsorted or a sorted T cell fraction (not recorded which). Receptors were obtained from a male donor with ankylosing spondylitis or in good health (not recorded which).

V is TRBV3-1 and J is TRBJ2-5; unclear D gene. The V end was cut by 0 bases, the J end by 7 bases, with 12 bases between. Looked up from germline, CDR1 is LGHDT and CDR2 is YNNKEL (reference sequence). The CDR3 extends over 14 amino acids. CDR3: CASSQDFRVVTQYF. As DNA, the CDR3 is TGTGCCAGCAGCCAAGATTTTCGGGTTGTGACCCAGTACTTC.

This clonotype has only a few counts. This chain joins TRBV30 and TRBJ2-2, with D possibly TRBD2 on 5 matching bases. The ends were cut back, 1 base at V and 2 bases at J, with 11 bases in the middle. CDR3 length: 15 residues. Germline V lookup: CDR1 GTSNPN, CDR2 SVGIG (reference sequence). CDR3 loop: CAWSGSGVNTGELFF. DNA for the CDR3: TGTGCCTGGAGTGGAAGCGGAGTTAACACCGGGGAGCTGTTTTTT.

This clonotype was found a few times. The chain joins TRBV12-3 or TRBV12-4 to TRBJ2-3; TRBD1 might be the D (6 bases). Trimming took off 3 bases at V and 4 bases at J, with 11 bases between the two ends. This CDR3 is built from 14 residues. DNA of the CDR3: TGTGCCAGCAGTTTCGGACAGTCTCCAGATACGCAGTATTTT. Amino acid sequence: CASSFGQSPDTQYF.

V gene TRBV20-1 combines with J gene TRBJ2-7; TRBD2 matches at 12 bases. Germline V CDR1 and CDR2: DFQATT, SNEGSKA (reference sequence). Unmatched junction bases numbered 8, after V lost 5 bases and J lost 3 bases. The CDR3 extends over 15 amino acids. The CDR3 region is CSAPLLAGGLYEQYF. CDR3 DNA sequence: TGCAGTGCTCCCCTTCTAGCGGGGGGGCTCTACGAGCAGTACTTC.

This clonotype was seen a handful of times. The chain has TRBV5-5 and TRBJ1-2; D gene ambiguous. V lost 2 bases, J lost 0 bases, and 5 bases lay in between. Germline CDR1 SGHKS, CDR2 YYEKEE (reference sequence). The CDR3 loop spans 13 amino acids. The CDR3 here is CASSFSTNYGYTF. CDR3 DNA: TGTGCCAGCAGCTTCTCGACTAACTATGGCTACACCTTC.

This clonotype was found many times. The chain employs TRBV9 and TRBJ2-2; 9 bases map to TRBD1. CDR1 is SGDLS and CDR2 is YYNGEE in the germline V gene. V was pared by 0 bases and J by 2 bases, with 8 bases of the junction left unmatched. The CDR3 length is 18 residues. The CDR3 here is CASSVAEADRGNTGELFF. In nucleotides, the CDR3 is TGTGCCAGCAGCGTAGCTGAGGCGGACAGGGGTAACACCGGGGAGCTGTTTTTT.

The rearrangement links TRBV12-3 or TRBV12-4 to TRBJ2-7; D gene ambiguous. With 6 bases removed from V and 7 bases from J, the gap between germline ends came to 22 bases. This CDR3 is built from 15 residues. CDR3 DNA: TGTGCCAGCAGGGCGGCCTCGGACGGCGGTTGGGAGCAGTACTTC. It codes for CASRAASDGGWEQYF.

In its sample, this clonotype was seen a few times. The genes are TRBV29-1 and TRBJ2-5; 8 nucleotides match TRBD1. The germline CDR1 and CDR2 sequences are SQVTM and ANQGSEA. V lost 7 bases to trimming and J lost 1 base; unmatched junction nucleotides: 11. The CDR3 has 15 amino acids. CDR3 amino acids: CSATPGQAIQETQYF. The CDR3 DNA reads as TGCAGCGCAACACCGGGACAGGCAATCCAAGAGACCCAGTACTTC. Together with reference TRBV29-1 and TRBJ2-5, the CDR3 gives the full variable domain: SAVISQKPSRDICQRGTSLTIQCQVDSQVTMMFWYRQQPGQSLTLIATANQGSEATYESGFVIDKFPISRPNLTFSTLTVSNMSPEDSSIYLCSATPGQAIQETQYFGPGTRLLVL.

This clonotype occurred once. This sequence joins TRBV12-3 or TRBV12-4 and TRBJ1-6; D remains unclear. Trimming stripped 1 base from V and 5 bases from J, with 6 bases between. The CDR3 runs 14 residues. The CDR3 DNA reads as TGTGCCAGCAGTTTAGGGCAGAATAATTCACCCCTCCACTTT. Protein sequence: CASSLGQNNSPLHF.

The chain joins TRBV20-1 to TRBJ2-2; D is perhaps TRBD2 (5 bases). V was pared by 6 bases and J by 3 bases, with 11 bases between. Germline V lookup: CDR1 DFQATT, CDR2 SNEGSKA (reference sequence). The CDR3 loop spans 13 amino acids. CDR3 nucleotide sequence: TGCAGTGCCGAGGGAATGGACACCGGGGAGCTGTTTTTT. This codes for CSAEGMDTGELFF.

This clonotype was counted between two and nine times. This rearrangement joins TRBV12-3 or TRBV12-4 to TRBJ2-5; no reliable D call. The CDR3 runs 13 residues. V was cut by 5 bases and J by 1 base, with 8 bases left in between. This CDR3 reads CASSTTPQETQYF. For the CDR3, the DNA is TGTGCCAGCAGTACTACCCCCCAAGAGACCCAGTACTTC.

The table lists this clonotype with a few counts. This chain connects TRBV12-3 or TRBV12-4 to TRBJ1-1; the D is unclear. V lost 3 bases and J lost 6, with 8 bases in between. This CDR3 comprises 12 residues. CDR3 sequence: CASSLRVAEAFF. CDR3 in DNA: TGTGCCAGCAGTTTGCGGGTTGCTGAAGCTTTCTTT.

J is TRBJ2-2 and V is TRBV12-3 or TRBV12-4; D remains ambiguous. Trimming pared 5 bases from V and 8 bases from J, leaving 21 bases between. The CDR3 extends over 16 amino acids. CDR3 residues: CASSGSRTLQRGELFF. DNA of the CDR3: TGTGCCAGCAGTGGGTCCAGGACCTTACAAAGGGGGGAGCTGTTTTTT.

The chain carries TRBV6-2 or TRBV6-3 and TRBJ1-1; D is ambiguous. Trimming removed 5 bases from V and 5 bases from J, with 21 bases in between. Germline CDR1 is MNHEY and CDR2 is SVGEGT. This CDR3 has 16 residues. CDR3 residues: CASSPITLGSNTEAFF. The CDR3 DNA sequence: TGTGCCAGCAGTCCGATCACGTTGGGGTCAAATACTGAAGCTTTCTTT.

Only a few counts were recorded for this clonotype. Here the CDR3 DNA reads TGCAGCGCCGAGGGGGACAGAACTGGCTACACCTTC. Protein: CSAEGDRTGYTF. V and J are TRBV29-1 and TRBJ1-2; TRBD1 agrees at 7 bases. CDR3 size: 12 residues. V dropped 7 bases and J dropped 7; count of bases not matched to a gene: 9. CDR1 and CDR2 from the germline V gene are SQVTM and ANQGSEA.

This clonotype was observed a few times. The chain recombines TRBV12-3 or TRBV12-4 with TRBJ2-3; D might be TRBD1 or TRBD2, each matching 5 bases. Trimming removed 2 bases from V and 6 bases from J, with 15 bases in between. This CDR3 comprises 15 residues. The CDR3 nucleotides read TGTGCCAGCAGTTTACCAGAGAGCAGGGAGGATACGCAGTATTTT. Residues: CASSLPESREDTQYF.

This clonotype was detected only a few times. The chain is built from TRBV12-3 or TRBV12-4 and TRBJ2-2; D remains ambiguous. The CDR3 runs 17 residues. Trimming cost V 4 bases and J 7 bases, with 22 bases left between them. Here the CDR3 DNA reads TGTGCCAGCAGTTCGGCCCGGGTCCAAGGCCGTCACGGGGAGCTGTTTTTT. It specifies CASSSARVQGRHGELFF.

This clonotype occurred a few times. The chain's CDR3 is CATSVSGGSYNEQFF. The DNA for the CDR3 is TGTGCCACCAGCGTTAGCGGGGGGTCCTACAATGAGCAGTTCTTC. The V gene is TRBV15, the J gene TRBJ2-1, with 10 bases aligning to TRBD2. The V and J ends lost 5 bases and 1 base, in that order; junction bases with no gene match: 2. This CDR3 has 15 amino acids. Per germline, CDR1 LNHNV and CDR2 YYDKDF (reference sequence).

This clonotype was detected ten times or more. The chain uses TRBV12-3 or TRBV12-4 and TRBJ2-7; 7 positions agree with TRBD1. This CDR3 is 12 amino acids long. V was pared by 5 bases and J by 6 bases, with 4 bases of the junction left unmatched. The CDR3, as DNA: TGTGCCAGCAGTCTACAGGGGAGCGAGCAGTACTTC. Its translation is CASSLQGSEQYF.

The chain uses TRBV6-2 or TRBV6-3 and TRBJ2-3, with D maybe TRBD2 (6 bases). This CDR3 spans 15 amino acids. CDR1 and CDR2 from the germline V gene are MNHEY and SVGEGT. Trimming removed 7 bases at V and 2 bases at J, with 16 bases between. The CDR3 loop reads CASTPRDFVTDTQYF. Written as DNA, the CDR3 is TGTGCCAGCACCCCCAGGGACTTTGTCACAGATACGCAGTATTTT.

The chain links TRBV28 to TRBJ2-3; 9 bases fit TRBD1. Germline CDR1 is MDHEN and CDR2 is SYDVKM. The CDR3 extends over 16 amino acids. The ends lost 5 bases at V and 3 bases at J; junction bases unmatched: 9. In DNA, the CDR3 is TGTGCCAGCAGTCGGGACAGGGAGTCCATGACAGATACGCAGTATTTT. It yields the protein CASSRDRESMTDTQYF.

This clonotype was counted only a few times. One end of the junction does not line up with germline, which may come from a read error. The genes are TRBV6-5 and TRBJ1-1, with 7 positions matching TRBD1. Germline V lookup: CDR1 MNHEY, CDR2 SVGAGI. This CDR3 is built from 15 residues. The CDR3 spells CASSDSTGFSTEAFF. For the CDR3, the DNA is TGTGCCAGCAGTGACTCGACAGGGTTCAGCACTGAAGCTTTCTTT.

The chain recombines TRBV2 with TRBJ2-7, with D perhaps matching TRBD1 (6 bases). The CDR3 length is 16 residues. V lost 2 bases and J lost 4, with 18 bases in between. CDR1 and CDR2 from the germline V gene are SNHLY and FYNNEI. This chain's CDR3 is CASSEMGGTPIYEQYF. The DNA of the CDR3 is TGTGCCAGCAGTGAAATGGGTGGGACACCCATATACGAGCAGTACTTC.

A single count supports this clonotype. The chain employs TRBV29-1 and TRBJ2-1; maybe TRBD1 (5 bases). Germline CDR1 and CDR2: SQVTM and ANQGSEA. This CDR3 spans 14 amino acids. The V end was cut by 4 bases, the J end by 0 bases, with 10 bases between. CDR3 sequence reads: CSVAGPSSYNEQFF. The CDR3 DNA sequence: TGCAGCGTTGCAGGGCCGAGCTCCTACAATGAGCAGTTCTTC.

This clonotype was found a few times. The chain employs TRBV2 and TRBJ2-7, with a tentative D call TRBD1 (6 bases). This CDR3 has 17 residues. The V gene lost 4 bases and the J gene lost 7 bases, with 26 bases spanning the gap. Germline assignment: CDR1 SNHLY and CDR2 FYNNEI. The CDR3 sequence is CASSAPTGISTGGEQYF. The DNA for the CDR3 is TGTGCCAGCAGTGCCCCGACAGGTATCTCTACCGGCGGAGAGCAGTACTTC.

This chain connects TRBV28 to TRBJ2-5; 12 nucleotides match TRBD1. Germline V gene data show CDR1 as MDHEN and CDR2 as SYDVKM. This CDR3 is built from 16 residues. Trimming removed 6 bases from V and 4 bases from J; junction bases left unmatched: 9. CDR3 nucleotides: TGTGCCAGCAGGGGGACAGGGGGCGCAGGGGCAGAGACCCAGTACTTC. This encodes CASRGTGGAGAETQYF.

V gene TRBV4-1 combines with J gene TRBJ1-2, with a possible D match to TRBD1 (5 bases). Germline CDR1 reads MGHRA; CDR2 reads YSYEKL. The CDR3 covers 14 residues. With 10 bases removed from V and 4 bases from J, the gap between germline ends came to 19 bases. The CDR3 region has the DNA TGCGCCACCGCAGCCCCGGGACGGGTCTATGGCTACACCTTC. Residues: CATAAPGRVYGYTF.

The chain links TRBV6-1 to TRBJ2-7, with D tentatively TRBD1 or TRBD2 (5 bases each). Germline V gives CDR1 MNHNS, CDR2 SASEGT. The CDR3 runs 16 residues. Between the trimmed V and J ends, which lost 6 bases and 2 bases, there was a span of 20 bases. CDR3 sequence (DNA): TGTGCCAGCAGCCCGAGCGCAGGGAGTTTGCCCTACGAGCAGTACTTC. It yields the protein CASSPSAGSLPYEQYF.